This section outlines one T cell receptor beta chain sequence together with its context. Its target antigen remains unknown. No base quality information exists; no much larger clone differs at one position. Libraries were made using PCR. Sequencer: Illumina HiSeq 2500. Unique molecular identifiers were incorporated into TCR beta cDNA libraries to reduce PCR and sequencing biases. Some 500,000 cDNA molecules were obtained per 1 to 10 million input T cells, so each molecule approximated one T cell. The same protocol used for the earlier healthy control dataset was applied to prepare and sequence the patient libraries. Within a given batch, samples were prepared together, multiplexed and sequenced on the same HiSeq lane. On the study's bioinformatics: Raw barcoded reads were processed with MIGEC, discarding single-read molecular identifier groups before consensus assembly and CDR3 extraction. Clonotype tables were post-analysed with VDJtools, normalizing diversity by down-sampling all datasets to the smallest sample size. In repertoire overlap clustering, CDR3 amino acid sequences, but not nucleotide sequences, were matched to correct batch-related cross-sample contamination. Using fastp trimming at Q25 and MiXCR clonotype assembly, TCRdb reanalyzed the public sequencing data and kept in-frame beta chains. Here each entry gathers all rows of one CDR3 protein and keeps the most common genes and DNA. The V and J calls, along with clone size, are taken from TCRdb and not from the paper's own processing. Recorded for this sample are 700,000 to 800,000 distinct CDR3 sequences; roughly 29% of them occurred a single time. The top ten hold about 0.5% of the sample.

The sample originates from a study of post-analysis software for immune sequencing data (dated by TCRdb to 2015 to 2017). Concerning the study at large: The recorded disease courses included relapsing-remitting, secondary progressive and progressive-relapsing multiple sclerosis, and some patients had no subtype annotation. A subset of samples was prepared in parallel using single-end sample barcoding, then pooled and co-amplified after Illumina adapter ligation. The patient repertoires were set against eleven to twelve previously published healthy control repertoires from donors whose ages ranged from about 6 to 26 years. Results the study describes overall, beyond this receptor: Normalized Chao1 diversity was significantly lower in multiple sclerosis patients than controls, suggesting substantial peripheral T-cell clonal expansion. Direct clustering with F measure showed strong co-clustering of samples prepared in the same batch, prompting a batch-effect correction. Patients showed significantly higher frequencies than controls for a handful of TRBV segments, among them TRBV5-6, TRBV5-1 and TRBV20-1. The multiple sclerosis patient group was slightly younger than the control group.

Counted from cysteine to phenylalanine, this CDR3 has 15 amino acids. This entry keeps only the CDR3 DNA: 45 bases, framed from base 1. The germline V gene supplies CDR1 MGHDK and CDR2 SYGVNS. TCR beta repertoires were profiled from peripheral blood of about a dozen young patients with multiple sclerosis to demonstrate the VDJtools post-analysis software. The multiple sclerosis patients were children and adolescents between roughly 6 and 16 years of age. Sequencing used blood. The receptor comes from a girl aged 10 to 17 with multiple sclerosis. The rearrangement combines TRBV25-1 with TRBJ2-7; the D call is tentative, TRBD1 or TRBD2, as each matches 6 bases. The DNA end favors TRBJ2-4, so the J call may be wrong. The sequenced DNA is TGTGCCAGCAGTGAATATTTGGGGGGCCTTAACATTCAGTACTTC. Protein translation: CASSEYLGGLNIQYF.